A single T cell receptor beta chain is shown here with its context. The CDR3 loop spans 13 amino acids. V lost 6 bases, J lost 4 bases, and 12 bases lay in between. Study processing details: Researchers report that nucleated cell counts were estimated from reference gene primer amplification. Profiled with immunoSEQ multiplex PCR; TCRdb holds only in-frame clones, not every one. The V and J calls and the clone size are those of that table, but D and trimming were determined from the DNA. The table shows about 200,000 clones, with around nine tenths occurring only once. This sample is drawn from a study of blood T cell repertoires in COVID-19. The overall study: Samples taken during acute and convalescent COVID-19 were collected in the United States, Italy and Spain. PBMCs, B-cell-depleted T cells, or T cells were the source of the cDNA or gDNA that made up the material.

The sample consisted of peripheral blood. This chain uses TRBV12-3 or TRBV12-4 with TRBJ1-2, with no clear D. This TCR was sampled from a man aged 40-49 years with acute or convalescent COVID-19. The chain's CDR3 is CASRSGSAYGYTF. The CDR3 DNA is TGTGCCAGCAGATCCGGGTCCGCCTATGGCTACACCTTC.